The rows below give T cell receptor beta chains drawn from one sample of a study of shared clonotypes between healthy human individuals. Clones were sequenced by immunoSEQ multiplex PCR, and TCRdb holds only the in-frame ones, with some missing. The sample consists of 1.5 million to 2.5 million clones, about 95% of them appearing once. Source material: naive CD8+ T cells sorted from blood. These receptors all stem from a man younger than 35 in good health. The CDR3 runs from the conserved cysteine through the conserved F or W. Each record gives: J gene, D gene, V gene, clone size, CDR3 protein, CDR3 DNA. A D gene is named only where the DNA matches it firmly. Clone size, where shown, is once, few, many, or a class for clones that have expanded.

TRBJ1-6 | - | TRBV4-1 | once | CASSQDLSALSSYNSPLHF | TGCGCCAGCAGCCAAGACCTGTCGGCTTTAAGCTCCTATAATTCACCCCTCCACTTT
TRBJ1-5 | - | TRBV6-6 | - | CASSPQGFNQPQHF | TGTGCCAGCAGCCCACAGGGATTCAATCAGCCCCAGCATTTT
TRBJ1-5 | - | TRBV6-1 | - | CASSEWGRSNQPQHF | TGTGCCAGCAGTGAATGGGGGAGGAGTAATCAGCCCCAGCATTTT
TRBJ2-7 | - | TRBV29-1 | - | CSVEGDSHEQYF | TGCAGCGTTGAAGGAGACAGCCACGAGCAGTACTTC
TRBJ2-1 | - | TRBV10-2 | once | CASSPSNEQFF | TGCGCCAGCAGCCCGTCAAATGAGCAGTTCTTC
TRBJ1-6 | TRBD1 | TRBV27 | - | CASSWRQGYYESSYNSPLHF | TGTGCCAGCAGTTGGAGACAGGGGTATTATGAGAGCTCCTATAATTCACCCCTCCACTTT
TRBJ2-7 | - | TRBV7-2 | once | CASSLSPYGPRYEQYF | TGTGCCAGCAGCTTATCGCCCTACGGGCCCCGCTACGAGCAGTACTTC
TRBJ2-7 | - | TRBV9 | - | CASSSTSDNEQYF | TGTGCCAGCAGCTCCACGTCTGACAACGAGCAGTACTTC
TRBJ1-2 | - | TRBV19 | - | CASSYRSLGRYGYTF | TGTGCCAGTAGTTATAGATCCTTAGGGCGATATGGCTACACCTTC
TRBJ1-5 | TRBD1 | TRBV6-1 | - | CASWDRGFGQPQHF | TGTGCCAGCTGGGACAGGGGGTTTGGTCAGCCCCAGCATTTT
TRBJ1-1 | TRBD1 | TRBV28 | - | CASSLAGQSTEAFF | TGTGCCAGCAGTTTAGCGGGACAGAGCACTGAAGCTTTCTTT